This record looks at one T cell receptor (beta chain) sequence and its context. This record comes from a study of response to subunit inactivated influenza vaccine. MiXCR, applied by TCRdb to the RT-PCR reads, yields one record per CDR3 protein. The sample has more than 700,000 distinct CDR3 sequences; around 20% are singletons. CDR1 is SGHRS, CDR2 YFSETQ, per germline. The CDR3 loop spans 17 amino acids. J lost 5 bases, V lost 4 bases, and 11 bases had no gene match. This TCR was sampled from a man between 50 and 59 years old who received an inactivated influenza vaccine. The chain links TRBV5-1 to TRBJ2-1; 11 bases agree with TRBD2. Sample: PBMCs from blood, taken 5 to 6 days after vaccination. Written as DNA, the CDR3 is TGCGCCAGCAGCCCGTTCACTAGCGGGAGAGGGGACAATGAGCAGTTCTTC. Residues: CASSPFTSGRGDNEQFF.